These T cell receptor beta chains were read from a single sample in a study of blood T cell repertoires in COVID-19. Sequencing used immunoSEQ multiplex PCR; TCRdb keeps in-frame clones, though not all of them. Among over 250,000 clones listed, more than 85% were seen once. Source material: peripheral blood. Every receptor here comes from a woman aged 25 to 45 with COVID-19, enrolled during active disease. The CDR3 runs from the conserved cysteine through the conserved F or W. D genes are given only for firm matches. Only part of the rows carry a size: once, few, many, or a class if the clone is expanded.

cdr3_aa: CASSQELGTNYGYTF
cdr3_nt: TGTGCCAGCAGCCAAGAGCTAGGAACGAACTATGGCTACACCTTC
cdr3_length: 15
clone_size: .
d_call: .
j_call: TRBJ1-2
v_call: TRBV3-1/TRBV3-2

cdr3_aa: CASSVGTGDTGELFF
cdr3_nt: TGTGCCAGCAGCGTGGGAACGGGGGACACCGGGGAGCTGTTTTTT
cdr3_length: 15
clone_size: .
d_call: .
j_call: TRBJ2-2
v_call: TRBV9

cdr3_aa: CASSLVGTAGEQYF
cdr3_nt: TGCGCCAGCAGCTTGGTTGGGACAGCGGGCGAGCAGTACTTC
cdr3_length: 14
clone_size: .
d_call: .
j_call: TRBJ2-7
v_call: TRBV5-1

cdr3_aa: CASSLWRSSYNEQFF
cdr3_nt: TGTGCCAGCAGCCTCTGGCGGAGCTCCTACAATGAGCAGTTCTTC
cdr3_length: 15
clone_size: .
d_call: .
j_call: TRBJ2-1
v_call: TRBV3-1/TRBV3-2

cdr3_aa: CASSPYAFLGDQPQHF
cdr3_nt: TGTGCCAGCTCACCTTATGCCTTTTTGGGAGATCAGCCCCAGCATTTT
cdr3_length: 16
clone_size: .
d_call: .
j_call: TRBJ1-5
v_call: TRBV28

cdr3_aa: CASSMPGQGIEKLFF
cdr3_nt: TGTGCCAGTAGTATGCCGGGACAGGGGATAGAAAAACTGTTTTTT
cdr3_length: 15
clone_size: .
d_call: TRBD1
j_call: TRBJ1-4
v_call: TRBV19

cdr3_aa: CASSLFGGSTGELFF
cdr3_nt: TGTGCCAGCAGCCTGTTCGGGGGGTCGACCGGGGAGCTGTTTTTT
cdr3_length: 15
clone_size: .
d_call: TRBD2
j_call: TRBJ2-2
v_call: TRBV14

cdr3_aa: CASSPATGQTEAFF
cdr3_nt: TGTGCCAGCTCACCAGCGACAGGACAAACTGAAGCTTTCTTT
cdr3_length: 14
clone_size: .
d_call: .
j_call: TRBJ1-1
v_call: TRBV18

cdr3_aa: CASSALLAAPTDTQYF
cdr3_nt: TGTGCCAGCAGCGCATTACTAGCGGCCCCCACAGATACGCAGTATTTT
cdr3_length: 16
clone_size: .
d_call: TRBD2
j_call: TRBJ2-3
v_call: TRBV7-8

cdr3_aa: CASSQVRGQEETQYF
cdr3_nt: TGCGCCAGCAGCCAAGTCAGGGGGCAAGAGGAGACCCAGTACTTC
cdr3_length: 15
clone_size: .
d_call: TRBD1
j_call: TRBJ2-5
v_call: TRBV4-1

cdr3_aa: CATSRGTGERTEAFF
cdr3_nt: TGTGCCACCAGCAGGGGGACAGGGGAGAGGACTGAAGCTTTCTTT
cdr3_length: 15
clone_size: .
d_call: TRBD1
j_call: TRBJ1-1
v_call: TRBV15

cdr3_aa: CATILQGESSPLHF
cdr3_nt: TGTGCCACCATCCTCCAGGGGGAGAGTTCACCCCTCCACTTT
cdr3_length: 14
clone_size: once
d_call: TRBD1
j_call: TRBJ1-6
v_call: TRBV28

cdr3_aa: CASSLDSPSTDTQYF
cdr3_nt: TGTGCCAGCAGCTTAGATAGCCCTAGCACAGATACGCAGTATTTT
cdr3_length: 15
clone_size: .
d_call: .
j_call: TRBJ2-3
v_call: TRBV7-9

cdr3_aa: CASSVGQSASYNEQFF
cdr3_nt: TGTGCCAGCAGCGTAGGACAGAGCGCATCCTACAATGAGCAGTTCTTC
cdr3_length: 16
clone_size: few
d_call: .
j_call: TRBJ2-1
v_call: TRBV9

cdr3_aa: CASSLDQYNEQFF
cdr3_nt: TGTGCCAGCAGCTTGGACCAGTACAATGAGCAGTTCTTC
cdr3_length: 13
clone_size: .
d_call: .
j_call: TRBJ2-1
v_call: TRBV5-5

cdr3_aa: CASSFDRGGGPQHF
cdr3_nt: TGTGCCAGCAGCTTCGACAGGGGTGGGGGGCCCCAGCATTTT
cdr3_length: 14
clone_size: .
d_call: TRBD1
j_call: TRBJ1-5
v_call: TRBV9

cdr3_aa: CASTLWKGTGEGEQYF
cdr3_nt: TGTGCCAGCACCCTCTGGAAGGGGACAGGGGAGGGCGAGCAGTACTTC
cdr3_length: 16
clone_size: .
d_call: TRBD1
j_call: TRBJ2-7
v_call: TRBV7-9

cdr3_aa: CASSLVGAGQPQHF
cdr3_nt: TGTGCCAGCAGTTTAGTAGGGGCAGGACAGCCCCAGCATTTT
cdr3_length: 14
clone_size: .
d_call: .
j_call: TRBJ1-5
v_call: TRBV6-6

cdr3_aa: CASSTGLAGGIYNEQFF
cdr3_nt: TGCGCCAGCAGCACGGGACTAGCGGGGGGGATTTACAATGAGCAGTTCTTC
cdr3_length: 17
clone_size: .
d_call: TRBD2
j_call: TRBJ2-1
v_call: TRBV5-1

cdr3_aa: CSVVTAGGEQYF
cdr3_nt: TGCAGCGTTGTCACAGCCGGTGGGGAGCAGTACTTC
cdr3_length: 12
clone_size: .
d_call: .
j_call: TRBJ2-7
v_call: TRBV29-1

cdr3_aa: CASSSTGISYNSPLHF
cdr3_nt: TGTGCCAGCAGTTCAACAGGAATCTCCTATAATTCACCCCTCCACTTT
cdr3_length: 16
clone_size: .
d_call: .
j_call: TRBJ1-6
v_call: TRBV11-2

cdr3_aa: CASSLVVVNTEAFF
cdr3_nt: TGTGCCAGCAGCTTAGTAGTCGTGAACACTGAAGCTTTCTTT
cdr3_length: 14
clone_size: .
d_call: .
j_call: TRBJ1-1
v_call: TRBV7-2

cdr3_aa: CASSAIRGGNYGYTF
cdr3_nt: TGTGCCAGCAGCGCCATCCGAGGCGGAAATTATGGCTACACCTTC
cdr3_length: 15
clone_size: .
d_call: .
j_call: TRBJ1-2
v_call: TRBV5-5

cdr3_aa: CSARSEIEQYF
cdr3_nt: TGCAGTGCTAGAAGCGAAATCGAGCAGTACTTC
cdr3_length: 11
clone_size: .
d_call: .
j_call: TRBJ2-7
v_call: TRBV20-1

cdr3_aa: CASWTGGSYEQYF
cdr3_nt: TGCGCCAGCTGGACAGGGGGCTCCTACGAGCAGTACTTC
cdr3_length: 13
clone_size: once
d_call: TRBD1
j_call: TRBJ2-7
v_call: TRBV10-2

cdr3_aa: CASSRQTSGYQETQYF
cdr3_nt: TGTGCCAGCAGCAGACAGACTAGCGGGTACCAAGAGACCCAGTACTTC
cdr3_length: 16
clone_size: .
d_call: TRBD2
j_call: TRBJ2-5
v_call: TRBV3-1/TRBV3-2

cdr3_aa: CASRRTAQETQYF
cdr3_nt: TGTGCCAGCAGGCGGACAGCACAAGAGACCCAGTACTTC
cdr3_length: 13
clone_size: .
d_call: .
j_call: TRBJ2-5
v_call: TRBV28

cdr3_aa: CASRRELYNSPLHF
cdr3_nt: TGTGCCAGTCGGCGGGAGCTCTATAATTCACCCCTCCACTTT
cdr3_length: 14
clone_size: .
d_call: .
j_call: TRBJ1-6
v_call: TRBV14

cdr3_aa: CASSEFRGVNEKLFF
cdr3_nt: TGTGCCAGCAGTGAATTCAGGGGGGTGAATGAAAAACTGTTTTTT
cdr3_length: 15
clone_size: .
d_call: TRBD1
j_call: TRBJ1-4
v_call: TRBV2

cdr3_aa: CASKGLLSSYNEQFF
cdr3_nt: TGTGCCAGCAAGGGACTCCTAAGCTCCTACAATGAGCAGTTCTTC
cdr3_length: 15
clone_size: .
d_call: .
j_call: TRBJ2-1
v_call: TRBV27

cdr3_aa: CASSQASVGNYGYTF
cdr3_nt: TGTGCCAGCAGCCAAGCCAGCGTCGGAAACTATGGCTACACCTTC
cdr3_length: 15
clone_size: .
d_call: .
j_call: TRBJ1-2
v_call: TRBV3-1/TRBV3-2

cdr3_aa: CASSSRGQNYGYTF
cdr3_nt: TGTGCCAGCTCCTCCAGGGGGCAGAACTATGGCTACACCTTC
cdr3_length: 14
clone_size: .
d_call: TRBD1
j_call: TRBJ1-2
v_call: TRBV18

cdr3_aa: CASSINFLAGGGRNEQFF
cdr3_nt: TGCGCCAGCAGCATAAACTTCCTAGCGGGAGGGGGTCGAAATGAGCAGTTCTTC
cdr3_length: 18
clone_size: .
d_call: TRBD2
j_call: TRBJ2-1
v_call: TRBV5-1

cdr3_aa: CASSLTGETEAFF
cdr3_nt: TGTGCCAGTAGTTTGACAGGGGAAACTGAAGCTTTCTTT
cdr3_length: 13
clone_size: once
d_call: TRBD1
j_call: TRBJ1-1
v_call: TRBV19

cdr3_aa: CASGDLSATGELFF
cdr3_nt: TGTGCCAGCGGGGACTTGAGTGCCACCGGGGAGCTGTTTTTT
cdr3_length: 14
clone_size: .
d_call: .
j_call: TRBJ2-2
v_call: TRBV2

cdr3_aa: CATSRQEVNYGYTF
cdr3_nt: TGTGCCACCAGCAGACAGGAAGTCAACTATGGCTACACCTTC
cdr3_length: 14
clone_size: .
d_call: .
j_call: TRBJ1-2
v_call: TRBV15